Each of the 19 T cell receptor beta chains below was sequenced from the same sample in a study of blood T cell repertoires in COVID-19. Some clones are missing from TCRdb's copy, which holds only in-frame ones; the method was immunoSEQ multiplex PCR. The data hold fewer than 250,000 clones, with approximately 86% observed a single time. The sample was peripheral blood. The receptors come from a man aged 25 to 40 with acute or convalescent COVID-19.

The chain has TRBV7-3 and TRBJ2-3; 8 bases are a match to TRBD2. The junction had 7 bases not matched to a gene; V was cut back by 5 bases and J by 3 bases. Per germline, CDR1 SGHTA and CDR2 FQGTGA. This CDR3 has 15 residues. Here the CDR3 DNA reads TGTGCCAGCAGCCCTACGGGAGGGGGGACAGATACGCAGTATTTT. It codes for CASSPTGGGTDTQYF.

On this clone: One junction end does not reproduce the germline sequence, and a read error may be involved. The rearrangement uses TRBV2 and TRBJ2-2; TRBD1 matches at 7 bases. The CDR3 is 12 residues long. Germline CDR1 and CDR2: SNHLY and FYNNEI. CDR3 sequence (DNA): TGTGCCAGCAGCACCGACAGGGTGGTTAGCATATTT. Translated, it gives CASSTDRVVSIF. Full variable domain (outside the CDR3, taken from reference TRBV2 and TRBJ2-2): EPEVTQTPSHQVTQMGQEVILRCVPISNHLYFYWYRQILGQKVEFLVSFYNNEISEKSEIFDDQFSVERPDGSNFTLKIRSTKLEDSAMYFCASSTDRVVSIFGEGSRLTVL.

This chain joins TRBV28 and TRBJ1-2, with 8 bases fitting TRBD1. V lost 6 bases to trimming and J lost 7 bases; unmatched junction nucleotides: 7. From germline, CDR1 is MDHEN and CDR2 SYDVKM. CDR3 size: 13 residues. DNA of the CDR3: TGTGCCAGCAGGGCAGGGGGCGTGGGTGGCTACACCTTC. The encoded protein is CASRAGGVGGYTF.

The chain has TRBV19 and TRBJ1-5, with D unclear. The length of the CDR3 is 14 residues. The ends were cut back, 2 bases at V and 0 bases at J, with 5 bases in the middle. CDR1 LNHDA and CDR2 SQIVND come from the germline V gene (reference sequence). The CDR3: CASSIPYSNQPQHF. CDR3 coding DNA: TGTGCCAGTAGTATACCTTATAGCAATCAGCCCCAGCATTTT.

V gene TRBV19 combines with J gene TRBJ1-2; possibly TRBD1 for D (5 bases). Germline CDR1 reads LNHDA; CDR2 reads SQIVND (reference sequence). Trimming stripped 8 bases from V and 7 bases from J, with 11 bases between. CDR3 size: 11 residues. Written as DNA, the CDR3 is TGTGCCAGTCGCCAGGGCCCTGGCTACACCTTC. It specifies CASRQGPGYTF.

V is TRBV30 and J is TRBJ1-2, with 8 bases fitting TRBD1. J lost 7 bases, V lost 3 bases, and 13 bases had no gene match. The CDR3 has 15 residues. The germline V gene encodes CDR1 GTSNPN and CDR2 SVGIG (reference sequence). The CDR3 protein is CAWSPADRVLSGYTF. CDR3 DNA: TGTGCCTGGAGCCCGGCGGACAGGGTTTTGTCTGGCTACACCTTC.

The gene calls are TRBV4-1 and TRBJ1-4; D possibly corresponds to TRBD1 (5 bases). From germline, CDR1 is MGHRA and CDR2 YSYEKL. The CDR3 consists of 15 residues. The ends were cut back, 4 bases at V and 8 bases at J, with 17 bases in the middle. The CDR3 region is CASSPSGGGEEKLFF. CDR3 nucleotides: TGCGCCAGCAGCCCCTCGGGGGGGGGTGAAGAAAAACTGTTTTTT.

Regarding this clone: The sample holds other DNA sequences that translate to the same CDR3. V gene TRBV28 combines with J gene TRBJ1-1, with D maybe TRBD1 (5 bases). V lost 3 bases, J lost 4 bases, and 6 bases lay in between. CDR1 MDHEN and CDR2 SYDVKM come from the germline V gene. CDR3 size: 12 residues. The CDR3 DNA reads as TGTGCCAGCAGTTTTCAGGGCACTGAAGCTTTCTTT. It translates to CASSFQGTEAFF.

The chain employs TRBV9 and TRBJ2-5; 15 bases line up with TRBD2. Germline assignment: CDR1 SGDLS and CDR2 YYNGEE. The CDR3 sequence is 17 residues long. V was pared by 3 bases and J by 5 bases, with 8 bases of the junction left unmatched. The CDR3 loop reads CASSAPGLAGGRETQYF. The CDR3 nucleotides read TGTGCCAGCAGCGCCCCGGGACTAGCGGGGGGCCGTGAGACCCAGTACTTC.

This chain links TRBV9 with TRBJ2-3, with 10 bases lining up with TRBD2. The CDR3 is 16 residues long. V lost 3 bases and J lost 2; bases outside the gene matches: 6. Per the germline V gene, CDR1 is SGDLS and CDR2 is YYNGEE. Here the CDR3 reads CASSARTSGNTDTQYF. The CDR3 DNA reads TGTGCCAGCAGCGCCCGGACTAGCGGTAACACAGATACGCAGTATTTT.

The genes are TRBV28 and TRBJ1-2; TRBD1 matches at 7 bases. Germline V gene sequence: CDR1 MDHEN, CDR2 SYDVKM. This CDR3 region has 16 residues. With 4 bases clipped from V and 2 bases from J, the junction kept 10 bases outside the gene matches. The CDR3 here is CASSSPGQRYNYGYTF. The CDR3 nucleotides read TGTGCCAGCAGTTCGCCGGGACAGAGATACAACTATGGCTACACCTTC.

This chain joins TRBV27 and TRBJ2-7; 12 positions agree with TRBD2. CDR3 length: 17 residues. CDR1 and CDR2 from the germline V gene are MNHEY and SMNVEV (reference sequence). Trimming at V came to 6 bases and at J to 6 bases, leaving 15 bases not matched to a gene. The CDR3 here is CASSPRCTSGGYCEQYF. The CDR3 nucleotides are TGTGCCAGCAGCCCAAGGTGCACTAGCGGGGGGTACTGCGAGCAGTACTTC.

This clone was found once. V is TRBV7-2 and J is TRBJ2-2; tentatively, D is TRBD2 (6 bases). CDR3 length equals 15 residues. Germline V gives CDR1 SGHTA, CDR2 FQGNSA. Trimming cost V 3 bases and J 9 bases, with 17 bases left between them. CDR3 sequence: CASSFTRDRGRELFF. Here the CDR3 DNA reads TGTGCCAGCAGCTTTACTAGGGACCGGGGGAGGGAGCTGTTTTTT.

The chain has TRBV7-9 and TRBJ1-1; D remains unclear. Trimming removed 7 bases at V and 4 bases at J, with 13 bases between. CDR1 SEHNR and CDR2 FQNEAQ come from the germline V gene (reference sequence). This CDR3 has 13 residues. Written as DNA, the CDR3 is TGTGCCAGCAATCGGAACCGGGGCACTGAAGCTTTCTTT. This sequence encodes CASNRNRGTEAFF.

The chain has TRBV19 and TRBJ2-7; TRBD1 matches 7 bases. CDR3 size: 15 residues. The J segment lost 2 bases and the V segment lost 7 bases, leaving 11 bases of the junction unmatched. Germline V gene lookup returns CDR1 LNHDA and CDR2 SQIVND (reference sequence). CDR3 DNA: TGTGCCAGTACTACGACAGGGCATGGGCCCTACGAGCAGTACTTC. It encodes CASTTTGHGPYEQYF.

V gene TRBV6-1 combines with J gene TRBJ2-1, with a possible D match to TRBD1 (5 bases). There are 14 residues in the CDR3. V lost 3 bases to trimming and J lost 5 bases, with 11 bases between them. Germline V gene lookup returns CDR1 MNHNS and CDR2 SASEGT. The CDR3 region is CASSDGHLNNEQFF. In DNA form, the CDR3 reads TGTGCCAGCAGTGACGGACACCTTAACAATGAGCAGTTCTTC.

The chain is built from TRBV5-1 and TRBJ2-1; D not resolved. V shed 4 bases and J shed 2 bases, with 10 bases lying between them. CDR3 length equals 14 residues. Germline assignment: CDR1 SGHRS and CDR2 YFSETQ. The CDR3 region is CASSPPSAYNEQFF. For the CDR3, the DNA is TGCGCCAGCAGCCCCCCCTCGGCCTACAATGAGCAGTTCTTC. The full variable domain, completed using reference TRBV5-1 and TRBJ2-1, is KAGVTQTPRYLIKTRGQQVTLSCSPISGHRSVSWYQQTPGQGLQFLFEYFSETQRNKGNFPGRFSGRQFSNSRSEMNVSTLELGDSALYLCASSPPSAYNEQFFGPGTRLTVL.

The chain employs TRBV7-9 and TRBJ2-7; the match to TRBD2 covers 13 bases. Trimming took 1 base from V and 6 from J; bases not matched to a gene: 9. CDR3 length: 17 amino acids. Germline lookup yields CDR1 SEHNR and CDR2 FQNEAQ (reference sequence). The DNA of the CDR3 is TGTGCCAGCAGCTTAGGGTCCGTTCGACTAGCGGGAGGCGAGCAGTACTTC. Amino acid sequence: CASSLGSVRLAGGEQYF.

J is TRBJ2-5 and V is TRBV7-6; 8 bases line up with TRBD2. The CDR3 length is 16 residues. Germline V gene data show CDR1 as SGHVS and CDR2 as FNYEAQ. V shed 5 bases and J 2 bases; nucleotides not matched to a gene: 10. The CDR3 DNA reads as TGTGCCAGCAGCCTCGGGGGGACTAGTGGGCAAGAGACCCAGTACTTC. This translates into CASSLGGTSGQETQYF.